The rows below give T cell receptor beta chains drawn from one sample of a study of blood T cell repertoires in COVID-19. The data were produced by immunoSEQ multiplex PCR, yet TCRdb's version contains in-frame clones alone and is incomplete. The table shows roughly 120,000 clones, with 90% occurring only once. Sequencing was performed on peripheral blood. The receptor source for this set is a human donor with active COVID-19. The donor label of this sample is uncertain. CDR3s include the opening cysteine and the closing phenylalanine or tryptophan. D genes are given only for firm matches. Clone size is not always given. Where it is, it says once, few, many or a class for expanded clones.

j_call clone_size d_call v_call cdr3_aa cdr3_nt
TRBJ2-7 NA TRBD1 TRBV4-1 CASSHRSGTGNNEQYF TGCGCCAGCAGCCACCGTTCCGGGACAGGGAACAACGAGCAGTACTTC
TRBJ2-1 NA NA TRBV4-3 CASSQGPGINEQFF TGCGCCAGCAGCCAAGGTCCGGGGATTAATGAGCAGTTCTTC
TRBJ1-2 NA NA TRBV6-2/TRBV6-3 CASSYNPTAGGYTF TGTGCCAGCAGTTACAATCCGACAGCAGGAGGCTACACCTTC
TRBJ2-7 NA TRBD1 TRBV28 CASRTGTYEQYF TGTGCCAGCCGGACAGGGACCTACGAGCAGTACTTC
TRBJ2-7 once TRBD2 TRBV9 CASSESTLAGVHEQYF TGTGCCAGCAGCGAGAGCACCTTAGCGGGGGTCCACGAGCAGTACTTC
TRBJ2-1 NA TRBD2 TRBV3-1/TRBV3-2 CASSQEAGSNEQFF TGTGCCAGCAGCCAAGAAGCGGGGTCTAATGAGCAGTTCTTC
TRBJ1-2 NA TRBD1 TRBV2 CASSDNRGYGYTF TGTGCCAGCAGTGACAACAGGGGCTATGGCTACACCTTC
TRBJ2-7 NA TRBD1 TRBV5-5 CASSLSGRQGVYEQYF TGTGCCAGCAGCTTGAGTGGCAGACAGGGGGTTTACGAGCAGTACTTC
TRBJ1-2 NA TRBD1 TRBV9 CASSLQGDGYTF TGTGCCAGCAGCCTCCAGGGGGATGGCTACACCTTC
TRBJ2-5 NA TRBD2 TRBV5-1 CASERTSGGTQYF TGCGCCAGCGAACGGACTAGCGGGGGGACCCAGTACTTC
TRBJ2-2 NA NA TRBV27 CASSLAVNTGELFF TGTGCCAGCAGTTTAGCAGTGAACACCGGGGAGCTGTTTTTT
TRBJ1-3 NA NA TRBV27 CASSFSSTGRSGNTIYF TGTGCCAGCAGTTTCAGTTCGACAGGCCGCTCTGGAAACACCATATATTTT
TRBJ2-7 NA NA TRBV25-1 CASSEYQNYEQYF TGTGCCAGCAGTGAATATCAGAACTACGAGCAGTACTTC
TRBJ1-3 NA NA TRBV5-6 CASSTDRRGNTIYF TGTGCCAGCAGCACGGACCGGAGGGGAAACACCATATATTTT
TRBJ2-3 NA NA TRBV27 CASSPGPGQTDTDTQYF TGTGCCAGCAGTCCCGGCCCCGGACAGACGGACACAGATACGCAGTATTTT
TRBJ2-3 NA TRBD2 TRBV7-2 CASSKTSGGDTQYF TGTGCCAGCAGCAAAACTAGCGGGGGGGATACGCAGTATTTT
TRBJ2-7 NA TRBD2 TRBV20-1 CSASTRLAGIYEQYF TGCAGTGCTAGTACTAGACTAGCGGGGATCTACGAGCAGTACTTC
TRBJ1-2 NA NA TRBV28 CASRPNLLQGSFWYHGYTF TGTGCCAGCAGACCTAATTTATTACAGGGCAGTTTCTGGTATCATGGCTACACCTTC
TRBJ2-2 NA TRBD1 TRBV6-5 CASRRQGDSTGELFF TGTGCCAGCAGAAGACAGGGAGATTCCACCGGGGAGCTGTTTTTT
TRBJ2-1 NA TRBD2 TRBV7-9 CASSLVLAGAYNEQFF TGTGCCAGCAGCTTAGTCCTAGCGGGGGCATACAATGAGCAGTTCTTC
TRBJ2-3 NA NA TRBV6-4 CASSAEGGSGTDTQYF TGTGCCAGCAGTGCAGAAGGGGGTTCGGGCACAGATACGCAGTATTTT
TRBJ1-3 NA NA TRBV11-2 CASRQYSGNTIYF TGTGCCAGTAGACAGTACTCTGGAAACACCATATATTTT
TRBJ1-4 NA NA TRBV29-1 CSVEGRESEKLFF TGCAGCGTTGAAGGCAGGGAAAGTGAAAAACTGTTTTTT
TRBJ2-3 once NA TRBV5-1 CASSFARVSTDTQYF TGCGCCAGCAGCTTCGCCAGGGTGTCCACAGATACGCAGTATTTT
TRBJ1-2 NA TRBD1 TRBV4-1 CASSQARVTGQGVRPSNYGYTF TGCGCCAGCAGCCAAGCGAGAGTTACGGGACAGGGCGTAAGACCTTCGAACTATGGCTACACCTTC
TRBJ2-2 NA TRBD2 TRBV28 CASSLLAGVTGELFF TGTGCCAGCAGTTTACTAGCGGGGGTCACCGGGGAGCTGTTTTTT
TRBJ2-1 NA NA TRBV13 CASSRPAGGARYNEQFF TGTGCCAGCAGCCGCCCTGCTGGGGGGGCAAGATACAATGAGCAGTTCTTC
TRBJ1-2 NA NA TRBV28 CASSPRGSPYGYTF TGTGCCAGCAGTCCCCGGGGGAGTCCCTATGGCTACACCTTC
TRBJ1-1 once NA TRBV19 CASSLRQRSYTEAFF TGTGCCAGTAGTCTGAGACAGCGATCGTACACTGAAGCTTTCTTT
TRBJ2-1 NA TRBD2 TRBV5-1 CASSNPTSGASGEQFF TGCGCCAGCAGCAACCCGACTAGCGGGGCGTCGGGTGAGCAGTTCTTC
TRBJ1-5 few NA TRBV2 CASSGARGNQPQHF TGTGCCAGCAGTGGGGCCAGGGGCAATCAGCCCCAGCATTTT
TRBJ1-2 NA TRBD1 TRBV7-8 CASSLQTGVAYGYTF TGTGCCAGCAGCTTACAGACAGGGGTGGCGTATGGCTACACCTTC
TRBJ1-3 NA NA TRBV5-6 CASSRARTVGNTIYF TGTGCCAGCAGCCGGGCCAGGACAGTTGGAAACACCATATATTTT
TRBJ2-1 NA TRBD1 TRBV7-2 CASSRPDRGIDNEQFF TGTGCCAGCAGTCGGCCGGACAGGGGAATCGACAATGAGCAGTTCTTC
TRBJ2-1 NA NA TRBV21-1 CASSKVGGTGIDNEQFF TGTGCCAGCAGCAAAGTAGGGGGGACAGGGATAGACAATGAGCAGTTCTTC
TRBJ1-6 once TRBD1 TRBV6-5 CASSYSGQGASPLHF TGTGCCAGCAGTTACTCAGGACAGGGGGCTTCACCCCTCCACTTT
TRBJ1-4 NA TRBD1 TRBV2 CASSWDSEKLFF TGTGCCAGCAGTTGGGACAGCGAAAAACTGTTTTTT
TRBJ2-5 NA TRBD2 TRBV7-2 CASSLFPSGGQETQYF TGTGCCAGCAGCTTATTTCCTAGCGGGGGACAAGAGACCCAGTACTTC
TRBJ2-7 NA TRBD1 TRBV7-2 CASSLYIRTGPYEQYF TGTGCCAGCAGCTTATATATCAGGACAGGACCTTACGAGCAGTACTTC
TRBJ1-5 NA NA TRBV10-3 CAISGPHSEGPQHF TGTGCCATCAGTGGCCCCCACTCGGAGGGGCCCCAGCATTTT
TRBJ2-4 NA NA TRBV5-1 CASSSNREYIQYF TGCGCCAGCAGCTCAAACAGGGAGTACATTCAGTACTTC
TRBJ2-3 NA TRBD2 TRBV11-2 CASSSGRGPGDTQYF TGTGCCAGCAGCTCTGGGAGGGGCCCGGGAGATACGCAGTATTTT
TRBJ2-1 NA NA TRBV5-1 CASSGGRGHYNEQFF TGCGCCAGCAGCGGGGGACGGGGACACTACAATGAGCAGTTCTTC
TRBJ1-4 NA NA TRBV19 CASSIGSRRATNEKLFF TGTGCCAGTAGTATTGGGAGCCGTAGAGCAACTAATGAAAAACTGTTTTTT
TRBJ2-7 NA NA TRBV27 CASRPTGTYEQYF TGTGCCAGCAGGCCGACCGGGACCTACGAGCAGTACTTC
TRBJ2-1 few TRBD2 TRBV9 CASSGSGGTYNEQFF TGTGCCAGCAGCGGTAGCGGGGGGACCTACAATGAGCAGTTCTTC
TRBJ2-7 NA NA TRBV4-2 CASSLQGSYEQYF TGTGCCAGCAGCCTACAGGGATCCTACGAGCAGTACTTC